One T cell receptor beta chain is described in this entry. The CDR3 is made up of 11 amino acids. Between the trimmed V and J ends, which lost 3 bases and 5 bases, there was a span of 7 bases. In germline, CDR1 is DFQATT, CDR2 SNEGSKA (reference sequence). This record comes from a study of blood T cell repertoires in COVID-19. Study-wide background: Acute-phase and convalescent COVID-19 samples originated in the United States, Italy and Spain. T cells, B-cell-depleted T cells, or PBMCs supplied cDNA or gDNA.

Original processing methods: For nucleated cells, counts were estimated from reference gene primer amplification. The assay was immunoSEQ multiplex PCR, and TCRdb's table has in-frame clones only and misses some. V and J calls and clone size are those listed in that table; D and trimming were worked out from the DNA. Of 45,000 to 65,000 clones in the sample, 85% to 95% are singletons; the top ten hold 3.9%. The source material was peripheral blood. This TCR derives from a man in his fifties with acute or convalescent COVID-19. The chain uses TRBV20-1 and TRBJ2-5, with D possibly matching TRBD2 (5 bases). DNA of the CDR3: TGCAGTGCTAGCGGGGTGGAGACCCAGTACTTC. Translation gives CSASGVETQYF.